The 6 T cell receptor beta chains listed next were all sequenced from one sample in a study of blood T cell repertoires in COVID-19. Profiled with immunoSEQ multiplex PCR; TCRdb holds only in-frame clones, not every one. The table has approximately 200,000 clones, 88% seen once. Sequencing was carried out using peripheral blood. The receptors come from a man aged 25-45 years with acute or convalescent COVID-19.

The rearrangement joins TRBV5-4 to TRBJ2-7, with 8 bases aligning to TRBD2. The CDR3 is made up of 16 amino acids. Looked up from germline, CDR1 is SGHNT and CDR2 is YYREEE (reference sequence). Trimming removed 2 bases from V and 4 bases from J; junction bases left unmatched: 11. The CDR3: CASSFIVGTRSYEQYF. The DNA for the CDR3 is TGTGCCAGCAGCTTTATAGTTGGGACTAGAAGTTACGAGCAGTACTTC.

The CDR3 sequence: CASGLGPPRSYNSPLHF. In nucleotides, the CDR3 is TGTGCTAGTGGTTTGGGGCCCCCTCGATCCTATAATTCACCCCTCCACTTT. The chain uses TRBV12-5 and TRBJ1-6, with D hard to call. Germline loops: CDR1 LGHNT, CDR2 FRNRAP. Trimming cost V 1 base and J 1 base, with 11 bases left between them. CDR3 length: 17 residues.

The sample holds one count of this clone. J is TRBJ2-3 and V is TRBV6-5; 9 bases match TRBD2. J was trimmed by 3 bases and V by 0 bases; bases with no gene match: 4. Germline V gene data show CDR1 as MNHEY and CDR2 as SVGAGI. The CDR3 extends over 16 amino acids. CDR3 in amino acids: CASSYSRRGGTDTQYF. CDR3 coding DNA: TGTGCCAGCAGTTACTCGAGGCGGGGGGGGACAGATACGCAGTATTTT.

V usage is TRBV3-1 (or the pseudogene TRBV3-2) and J usage is TRBJ2-2; 13 bases match TRBD2. V was pared by 2 bases and J by 5 bases, with 8 bases of the junction left unmatched. Germline-derived CDR1 and CDR2 are LGHDT and YNNKEL (reference sequence). The CDR3 length is 18 residues. CDR3 in DNA: TGTGCCAGCAGCCAAATTTGGGGACTAGCGGGAACGACCGGGGAGCTGTTTTTT. It is translated as CASSQIWGLAGTTGELFF.

The chain links TRBV21-1 to TRBJ1-5; TRBD1, as called in the table, went unchecked against the DNA. TRBV21-1 is marked as a pseudogene. This CDR3 contains 15 residues. The CDR3 DNA follows: TGTGCCAGCAGCATCGACGGACAGCGCAATCAGCCCCAGCATTTT. It yields the protein CASSIDGQRNQPQHF.

V gene TRBV5-5 combines with J gene TRBJ1-3, with D unclear. CDR1 and CDR2 (germline): SGHKS, YYEKEE (reference sequence). This CDR3 is built from 18 residues. V lost 0 bases to trimming and J lost 0 bases, with 16 bases between them. In DNA, the CDR3 is TGTGCCAGCAGCTTGGGGTTTAGTAGAGAGAGCTCTGGAAACACCATATATTTT. It translates to CASSLGFSRESSGNTIYF.